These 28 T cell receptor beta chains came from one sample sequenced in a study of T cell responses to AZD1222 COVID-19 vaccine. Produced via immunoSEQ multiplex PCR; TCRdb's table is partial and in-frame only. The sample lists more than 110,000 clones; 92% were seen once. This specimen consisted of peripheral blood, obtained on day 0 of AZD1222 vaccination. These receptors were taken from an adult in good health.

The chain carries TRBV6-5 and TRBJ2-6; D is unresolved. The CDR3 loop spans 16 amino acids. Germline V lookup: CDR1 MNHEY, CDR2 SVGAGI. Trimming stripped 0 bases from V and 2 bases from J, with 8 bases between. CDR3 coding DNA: TGTGCCAGCAGTTACTCAGCGAAACCTGGGGCCAACGTCCTGACTTTC. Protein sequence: CASSYSAKPGANVLTF.

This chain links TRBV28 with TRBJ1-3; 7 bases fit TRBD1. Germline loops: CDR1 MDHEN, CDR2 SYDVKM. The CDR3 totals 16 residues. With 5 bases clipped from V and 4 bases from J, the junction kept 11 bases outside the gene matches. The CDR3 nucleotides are TGTGCCAGCAGTGACCCCGCCGGGACAGCCGGAAACACCATATATTTT. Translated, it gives CASSDPAGTAGNTIYF.

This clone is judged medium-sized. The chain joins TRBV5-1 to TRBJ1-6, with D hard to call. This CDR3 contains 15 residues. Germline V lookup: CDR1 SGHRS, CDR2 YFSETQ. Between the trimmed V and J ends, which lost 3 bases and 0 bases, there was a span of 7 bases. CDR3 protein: CASSWQSSYNSPLHF. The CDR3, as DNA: TGCGCCAGCAGCTGGCAGAGCTCCTATAATTCACCCCTCCACTTT.

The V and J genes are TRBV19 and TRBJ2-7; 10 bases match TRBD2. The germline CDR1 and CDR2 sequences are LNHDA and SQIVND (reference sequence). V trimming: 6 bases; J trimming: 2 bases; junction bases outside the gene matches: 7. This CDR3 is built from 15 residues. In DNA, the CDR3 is TGTGCCAGTAGACCCGGACTAGCGGAAGCCTACGAGCAGTACTTC. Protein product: CASRPGLAEAYEQYF. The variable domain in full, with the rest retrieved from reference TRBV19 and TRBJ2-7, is DGGITQSPKYLFRKEGQNVTLSCEQNLNHDAMYWYRQDPGQGLRLIYYSQIVNDFQKGDIAEGYSVSREKKESFPLTVTSAQKNPTAFYLCASRPGLAEAYEQYFGPGTRLTVT.

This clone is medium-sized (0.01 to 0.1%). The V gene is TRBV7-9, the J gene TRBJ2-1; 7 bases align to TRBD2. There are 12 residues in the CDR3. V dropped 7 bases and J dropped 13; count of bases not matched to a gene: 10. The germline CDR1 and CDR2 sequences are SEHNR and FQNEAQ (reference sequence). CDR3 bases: TGTGCCAGCACCTCCACGGGGGGTATTCAGTTCTTC. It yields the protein CASTSTGGIQFF.

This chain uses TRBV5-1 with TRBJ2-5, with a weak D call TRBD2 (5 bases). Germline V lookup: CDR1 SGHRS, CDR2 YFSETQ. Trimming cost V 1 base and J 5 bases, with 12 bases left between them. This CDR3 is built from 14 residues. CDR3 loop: CASSLMPSGETQYF. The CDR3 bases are TGCGCCAGCAGCTTGATGCCCAGCGGTGAGACCCAGTACTTC.

The DNA of the CDR3 is TGTGCCAGCAGCCGATTGAGGGACGGGTCACCCCTCCACTTT. It translates to CASSRLRDGSPLHF. The chain has TRBV28 and TRBJ1-6; maybe TRBD1 (5 bases). The CDR3 loop spans 14 amino acids. The V gene's germline CDR1 is MDHEN and CDR2 SYDVKM. V was clipped by 6 bases and J by 10 bases, with 16 bases between them. Together with reference TRBV28 and TRBJ1-6, the CDR3 gives the full variable domain: DVKVTQSSRYLVKRTGEKVFLECVQDMDHENMFWYRQDPGLGLRLIYFSYDVKMKEKGDIPEGYSVSREKKERFSLILESASTNQTSMYLCASSRLRDGSPLHFGNGTRLTVT.

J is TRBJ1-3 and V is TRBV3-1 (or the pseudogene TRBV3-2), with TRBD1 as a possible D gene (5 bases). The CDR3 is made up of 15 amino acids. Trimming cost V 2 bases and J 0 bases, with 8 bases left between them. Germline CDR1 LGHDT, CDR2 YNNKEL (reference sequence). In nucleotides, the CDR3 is TGTGCCAGCAGCCAAATGACAGCCTCTGGAAACACCATATATTTT. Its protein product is CASSQMTASGNTIYF.

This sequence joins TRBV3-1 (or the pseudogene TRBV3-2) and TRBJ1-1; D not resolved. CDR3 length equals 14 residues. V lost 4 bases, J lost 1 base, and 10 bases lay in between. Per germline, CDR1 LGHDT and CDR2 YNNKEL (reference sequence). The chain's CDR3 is CASSLVQTNTEAFF. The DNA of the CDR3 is TGTGCCAGCAGCCTGGTCCAAACGAACACTGAAGCTTTCTTT.

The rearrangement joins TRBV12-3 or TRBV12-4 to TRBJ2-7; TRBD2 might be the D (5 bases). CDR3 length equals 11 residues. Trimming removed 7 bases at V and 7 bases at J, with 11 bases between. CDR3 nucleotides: TGTGCCAGCATGGAGGATCGGGAGCAGTACTTC. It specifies CASMEDREQYF.

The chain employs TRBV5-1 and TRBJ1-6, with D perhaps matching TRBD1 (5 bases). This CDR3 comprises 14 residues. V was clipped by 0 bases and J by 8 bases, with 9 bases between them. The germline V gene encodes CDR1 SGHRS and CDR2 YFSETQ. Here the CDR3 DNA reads TGCGCCAGCAGCTTGGGAGGGGAAGATTCACCCCTCCACTTT. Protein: CASSLGGEDSPLHF.

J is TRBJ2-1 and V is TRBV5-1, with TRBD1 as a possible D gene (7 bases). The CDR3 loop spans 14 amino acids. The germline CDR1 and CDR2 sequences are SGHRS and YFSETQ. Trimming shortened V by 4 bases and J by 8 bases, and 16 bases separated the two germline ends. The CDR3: CASSRGTVLDEQFF. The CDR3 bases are TGCGCCAGCAGCCGCGGGACAGTTTTGGATGAGCAGTTCTTC. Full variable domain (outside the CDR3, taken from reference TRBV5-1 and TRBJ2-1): KAGVTQTPRYLIKTRGQQVTLSCSPISGHRSVSWYQQTPGQGLQFLFEYFSETQRNKGNFPGRFSGRQFSNSRSEMNVSTLELGDSALYLCASSRGTVLDEQFFGPGTRLTVL.

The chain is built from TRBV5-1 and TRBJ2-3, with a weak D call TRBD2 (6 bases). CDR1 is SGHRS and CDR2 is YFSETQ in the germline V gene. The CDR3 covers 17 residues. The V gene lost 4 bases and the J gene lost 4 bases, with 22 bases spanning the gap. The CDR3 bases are TGCGCCAGCAGCCAATACACGGCGGGGATAGATGCAGATACGCAGTATTTT. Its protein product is CASSQYTAGIDADTQYF. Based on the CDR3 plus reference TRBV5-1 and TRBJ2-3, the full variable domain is KAGVTQTPRYLIKTRGQQVTLSCSPISGHRSVSWYQQTPGQGLQFLFEYFSETQRNKGNFPGRFSGRQFSNSRSEMNVSTLELGDSALYLCASSQYTAGIDADTQYFGPGTRLTVL.

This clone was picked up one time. The CDR3 loop is CASSAPGQSYEQYF. The CDR3 nucleotides read TGCGCCAGCAGCGCACCGGGACAGTCCTACGAGCAGTACTTC. The genes are TRBV5-1 and TRBJ2-7; TRBD1 aligns across 7 bases. This CDR3 has 14 residues. CDR1 and CDR2 from the germline V gene are SGHRS and YFSETQ. J lost 1 base, V lost 4 bases, and 5 bases had no gene match.

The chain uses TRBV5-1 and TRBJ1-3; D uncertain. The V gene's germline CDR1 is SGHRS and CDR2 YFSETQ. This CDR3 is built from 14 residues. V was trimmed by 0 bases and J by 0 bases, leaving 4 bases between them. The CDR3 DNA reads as TGCGCCAGCAGCTTGGACCTCTCTGGAAACACCATATATTTT. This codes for CASSLDLSGNTIYF. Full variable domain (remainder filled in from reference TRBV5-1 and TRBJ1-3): KAGVTQTPRYLIKTRGQQVTLSCSPISGHRSVSWYQQTPGQGLQFLFEYFSETQRNKGNFPGRFSGRQFSNSRSEMNVSTLELGDSALYLCASSLDLSGNTIYFGEGSWLTVV.

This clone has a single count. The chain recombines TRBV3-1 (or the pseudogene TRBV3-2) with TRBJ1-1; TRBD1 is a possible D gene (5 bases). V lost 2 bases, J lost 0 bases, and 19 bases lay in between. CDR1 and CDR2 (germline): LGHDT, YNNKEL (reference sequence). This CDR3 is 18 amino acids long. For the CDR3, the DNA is TGTGCCAGCAGCCAAAATCGGCTTGGGACTTACATGAACACTGAAGCTTTCTTT. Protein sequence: CASSQNRLGTYMNTEAFF.

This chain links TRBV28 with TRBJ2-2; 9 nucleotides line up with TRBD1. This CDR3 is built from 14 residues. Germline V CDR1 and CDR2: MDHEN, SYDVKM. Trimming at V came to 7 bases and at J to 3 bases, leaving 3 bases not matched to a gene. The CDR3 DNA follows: TGTGCCAGCACCCGACAGGGGGACACCGGGGAGCTGTTTTTT. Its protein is CASTRQGDTGELFF.

The CDR3 coding sequence is TGTGCCAGCAGCCAAGGACAGGGAAGCTATGGCTACACCTTC. As protein: CASSQGQGSYGYTF. This rearrangement joins TRBV3-1 (or the pseudogene TRBV3-2) to TRBJ1-2, with 7 bases aligning to TRBD1. V lost 1 base and J lost 4; bases outside the gene matches: 3. This CDR3 has 14 residues. CDR1 LGHDT and CDR2 YNNKEL come from the germline V gene (reference sequence).

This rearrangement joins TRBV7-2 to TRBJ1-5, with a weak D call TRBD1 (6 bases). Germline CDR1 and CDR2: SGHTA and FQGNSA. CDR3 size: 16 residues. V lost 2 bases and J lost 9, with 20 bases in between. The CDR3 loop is CASSLHGQSILGPQHF. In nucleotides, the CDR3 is TGTGCCAGCAGCTTACACGGACAGTCAATTTTAGGGCCCCAGCATTTT.

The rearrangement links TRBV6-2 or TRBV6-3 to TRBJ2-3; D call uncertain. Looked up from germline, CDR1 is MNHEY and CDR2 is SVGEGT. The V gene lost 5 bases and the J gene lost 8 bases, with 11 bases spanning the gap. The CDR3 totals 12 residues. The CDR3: CASSTPKGTQYF. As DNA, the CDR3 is TGTGCCAGCAGTACCCCTAAGGGTACGCAGTATTTT.

The CDR3 is CASSMGTIGSILNTGELFF. The CDR3 DNA sequence: TGTGCCAGTAGTATGGGGACTATTGGCTCAATCCTTAACACCGGGGAGCTGTTTTTT. The gene calls are TRBV19 and TRBJ2-2, with 7 positions matching TRBD2. The CDR3 contains 19 residues. Germline CDR1 reads LNHDA; CDR2 reads SQIVND (reference sequence). Losses at the gene ends were 3 bases for V and 2 bases for J; bases not matched to a gene: 15.

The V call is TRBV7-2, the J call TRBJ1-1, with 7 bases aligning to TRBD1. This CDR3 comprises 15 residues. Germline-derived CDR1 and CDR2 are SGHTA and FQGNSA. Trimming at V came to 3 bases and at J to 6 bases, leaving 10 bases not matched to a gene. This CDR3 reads CASSFRRDRDPEAFF. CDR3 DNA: TGTGCCAGCAGCTTTCGGAGAGACAGGGACCCTGAAGCTTTCTTT.

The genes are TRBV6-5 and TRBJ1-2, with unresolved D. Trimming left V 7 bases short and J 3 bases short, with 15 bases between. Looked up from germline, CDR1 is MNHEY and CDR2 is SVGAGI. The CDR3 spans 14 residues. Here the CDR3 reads CASTQTGSDYGYTF. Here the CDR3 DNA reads TGTGCCAGCACCCAAACGGGTAGCGACTATGGCTACACCTTC.

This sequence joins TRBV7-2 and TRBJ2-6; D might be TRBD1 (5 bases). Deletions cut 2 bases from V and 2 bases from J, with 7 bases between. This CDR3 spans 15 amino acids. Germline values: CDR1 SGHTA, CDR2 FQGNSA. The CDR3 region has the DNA TGTGCCAGCAGCTTAACCAGGGCTGGGGCCAACGTCCTGACTTTC. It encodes CASSLTRAGANVLTF.

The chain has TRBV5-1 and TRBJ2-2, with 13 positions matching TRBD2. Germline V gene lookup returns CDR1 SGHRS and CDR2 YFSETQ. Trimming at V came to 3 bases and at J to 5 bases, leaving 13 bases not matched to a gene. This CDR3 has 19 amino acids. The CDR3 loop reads CASSSSTSGGPVETGELFF. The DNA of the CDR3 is TGCGCCAGCAGCTCCTCGACTAGCGGGGGGCCCGTTGAGACCGGGGAGCTGTTTTTT.

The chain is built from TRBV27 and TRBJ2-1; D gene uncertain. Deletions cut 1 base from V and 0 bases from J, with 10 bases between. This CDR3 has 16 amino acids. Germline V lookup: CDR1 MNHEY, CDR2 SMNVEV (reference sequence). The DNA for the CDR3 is TGTGCCAGCAGTTTATTTTTCGGCCGCTCCTACAATGAGCAGTTCTTC. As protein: CASSLFFGRSYNEQFF.

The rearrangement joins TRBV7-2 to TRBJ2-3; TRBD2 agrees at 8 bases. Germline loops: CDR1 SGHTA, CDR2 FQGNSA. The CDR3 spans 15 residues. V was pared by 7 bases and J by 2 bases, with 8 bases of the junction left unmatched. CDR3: CASTQNSGNTDTQYF. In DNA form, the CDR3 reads TGTGCCAGCACCCAAAATAGCGGGAACACAGATACGCAGTATTTT.

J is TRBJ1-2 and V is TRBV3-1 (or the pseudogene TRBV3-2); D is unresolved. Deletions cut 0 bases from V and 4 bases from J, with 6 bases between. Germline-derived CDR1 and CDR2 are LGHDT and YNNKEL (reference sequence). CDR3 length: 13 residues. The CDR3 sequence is CASSQDYSYGYTF. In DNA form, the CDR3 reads TGTGCCAGCAGCCAAGATTACAGCTATGGCTACACCTTC.